A selection of T cell receptor beta chains follows, all from one sample in a study of blood T cell repertoires in COVID-19. Profiling relied on immunoSEQ multiplex PCR, and the TCRdb table lists in-frame clones only, not all of them. The sample records over 130,000 clones, over 65% being singletons. Source material: peripheral blood. The source is an elderly woman with active or convalescent COVID-19. Both conserved end residues are part of each CDR3. The size entry is marked missing in some rows and otherwise reads once, few, many or a size class.

j_call v_call clone_size cdr3_length cdr3_aa
TRBJ1-1 TRBV7-4 . 17 CASSLGGDRYGKTEAFF
TRBJ1-6 TRBV3-1/TRBV3-2 once 12 CASSQVNSPLHF
TRBJ1-5 TRBV6-5 . 15 CASSQGQGAGQPQHF
TRBJ1-1 TRBV11-2 . 12 CASSQQDTEAFF
TRBJ1-1 TRBV27 . 13 CASSHGLNTEAFF
TRBJ2-5 TRBV7-3 . 14 CASSLQGDQETQYF
TRBJ1-1 TRBV24-1 . 13 CATKGGRNTEAFF
TRBJ2-7 TRBV6-2/TRBV6-3 . 15 CASSYPSGGHDEQYF
TRBJ2-3 TRBV11-3 . 15 CASSLGTYSTDTQYF
TRBJ1-1 TRBV5-1 . 14 CASSLGQGPAEAFF
TRBJ1-1 TRBV19 . 13 CASSIGWDSEAFF
TRBJ2-2 TRBV13 many 19 CASSLGGWTSGDDTGELFF
TRBJ1-2 TRBV19 once 15 CASVPGTGGYYGYTF
TRBJ1-5 TRBV3-1/TRBV3-2 . 14 CASSQSRSNQPQHF
TRBJ1-6 TRBV5-1 few 16 CASSLEGTGSNSPLHF
TRBJ1-1 TRBV6-5 . 13 CASSSGMNTEAFF
TRBJ1-2 TRBV29-1 . 8 CSVPGQPF
TRBJ2-3 TRBV5-1 many 14 CASGLAGGTDTQYF
TRBJ1-4 TRBV3-1/TRBV3-2 . 14 CASSQSTGWEKLFF
TRBJ1-5 TRBV28 . 15 CASSLGTGYNQPQHF
TRBJ1-2 TRBV30 . 11 CGEGTNYGYTF
TRBJ2-7 TRBV7-8 . 15 CASSGLAGAPYEQYF
TRBJ2-1 TRBV24-1 once 12 CATSPSPNEQFF
TRBJ2-1 TRBV19 . 15 CASSPLRTVYNEQFF